This TCR beta chain was sequenced during a study of T cell repertoires in cytomegalovirus infection. About the study: Based on public TCR beta signatures, there were indications of CMV infection and of a matching HLA type. Study findings and constraints: Dominating the ex vivo response were TCR beta clonotypes that were CMV-specific and HLA-C-restricted. Accumulated public TCR beta family frequency recognized individuals carrying CMV together with the relevant HLA.

This clonotype was recorded at least ten times. Its cognate antigen is unknown. Germline V gene data show CDR1 as LGHDT and CDR2 as YNNKEL (reference sequence). With 1 base clipped from V and 9 bases from J, the junction kept 7 bases outside the gene matches. The CDR3 extends over 15 amino acids. One entry per CDR3 protein, called by TCRdb with MiXCR from the reads. The data show 800,000 to 950,000 distinct CDR3 sequences, roughly 33% seen once. Source: cultured CD8+ T cells from PBMCs, taken from culture after CMV antigen stimulation. This clonotype was sampled from a human donor in good health (CMV status not recorded). Some clones in this sample may be carry-over from other donors' samples. This chain joins TRBV3-1 and TRBJ2-1, with TRBD2 matching over 9 bases. The CDR3 DNA reads as TGTGCCAGCAGCCAAGTCTCGACTAGCGGCAGTGAGCAGTTCTTC. Amino acid sequence: CASSQVSTSGSEQFF.